The 20 T cell receptor beta chains reported below all come from one sample, sequenced in a study of blood T cell repertoires in COVID-19. The assay was immunoSEQ multiplex PCR, and TCRdb's table has in-frame clones only and misses some. The sample yields 65,000 to 80,000 clones, approximately 85% seen once. What was sequenced was peripheral blood. The source of these receptors is a human donor in a cohort sampled during active COVID-19.

There are a few counts of this clone. The rearrangement links TRBV6-5 to TRBJ2-7; TRBD2 might be the D (5 bases). In germline, CDR1 is MNHEY, CDR2 SVGAGI. V lost 5 bases and J lost 5, with 19 bases in between. CDR3 length: 15 residues. CDR3: CASSTTRGILDEQYF. CDR3 coding DNA: TGTGCCAGCAGTACCACTCGAGGGATTCTCGACGAGCAGTACTTC.

The gene calls are TRBV27 and TRBJ1-1; D remains unclear. Germline-derived CDR1 and CDR2 are MNHEY and SMNVEV (reference sequence). The V end was cut by 4 bases, the J end by 0 bases, with 6 bases between. This CDR3 is 13 amino acids long. For the CDR3, the DNA is TGTGCCAGCAGTTCCTCTGTGAACACTGAAGCTTTCTTT. This sequence encodes CASSSSVNTEAFF.

The chain couples TRBV12-3 or TRBV12-4 to TRBJ2-5, with D possibly matching TRBD1 (6 bases). The CDR3 has 13 amino acids. With 5 bases removed from V and 5 bases from J, the gap between germline ends came to 12 bases. CDR3 region: CASSLDRRETQYF. CDR3 nucleotide sequence: TGTGCCAGCAGTCTAGACAGGCGGGAGACCCAGTACTTC.

CDR3 bases: TGTGCCAGCAGCTTAGTCACGACAGGCTACACCTTC. It translates to CASSLVTTGYTF. The rearrangement uses TRBV7-8 and TRBJ1-2, with D uncertain. Trimming removed 1 base at V and 8 bases at J, with 8 bases between. In germline, CDR1 is SGHVS, CDR2 FQNEAQ. The CDR3 has 12 residues.

V gene TRBV9 combines with J gene TRBJ2-1; D gene ambiguous. Per the germline V gene, CDR1 is SGDLS and CDR2 is YYNGEE. The CDR3 spans 11 residues. With 7 bases removed from V and 9 bases from J, the gap between germline ends came to 11 bases. The CDR3 DNA follows: TGTGCCAGCGAGAGGATGGGTGAGCAGTTCTTC. Protein sequence: CASERMGEQFF.

The chain is built from TRBV19 and TRBJ2-1; 9 bases are a match to TRBD1. With 5 bases clipped from V and 4 bases from J, the junction kept 6 bases outside the gene matches. This CDR3 contains 15 residues. Germline loops: CDR1 LNHDA, CDR2 SQIVND (reference sequence). The CDR3 DNA reads TGTGCCAGTAGTGGGGACAGGGTTATATACAATGAGCAGTTCTTC. Its translation: CASSGDRVIYNEQFF.

The chain employs TRBV28 and TRBJ1-1; D ambiguous. Germline-derived CDR1 and CDR2 are MDHEN and SYDVKM. Trimming shortened V by 2 bases and J by 9 bases, and 13 bases separated the two germline ends. The CDR3 is made up of 13 amino acids. CDR3 region: CASSLRVELQAFF. DNA of the CDR3: TGTGCCAGCAGTTTACGGGTTGAACTTCAAGCTTTCTTT.

The chain links TRBV4-1 to TRBJ1-1; 9 bases are a match to TRBD1. There are 16 residues in the CDR3. V lost 4 bases to trimming and J lost 1 base; unmatched junction nucleotides: 7. Germline V gives CDR1 MGHRA, CDR2 YSYEKL. The CDR3 reads CASSLGQGPKNTEAFF. CDR3 coding DNA: TGCGCCAGCAGCCTCGGACAGGGGCCAAAGAACACTGAAGCTTTCTTT.

V is TRBV7-9 and J is TRBJ1-2; no definite D call. The CDR3 consists of 12 residues. Trimming shortened V by 5 bases and J by 6 bases, and 10 bases separated the two germline ends. Germline CDR1 SEHNR, CDR2 FQNEAQ (reference sequence). Here the CDR3 DNA reads TGTGCCAGCAGCGTTGATTACAATGGCTACACCTTC. It encodes CASSVDYNGYTF.

This chain connects TRBV4-2 to TRBJ1-6; D may be TRBD1 (5 bases). Germline CDR1 LGHNA, CDR2 YNFKEQ. Trimming shortened V by 0 bases and J by 8 bases, and 11 bases separated the two germline ends. The CDR3 runs 15 residues. CDR3 residues: CASSQEQAWDSPLHF. The DNA for the CDR3 is TGTGCCAGCAGCCAAGAACAGGCATGGGATTCACCCCTCCACTTT.

The chain has TRBV4-1 and TRBJ2-2; D call uncertain. The ends were cut back, 0 bases at V and 1 base at J, with 6 bases in the middle. The CDR3 length is 15 residues. The germline V gene has CDR1 MGHRA and CDR2 YSYEKL. CDR3 coding DNA: TGCGCCAGCAGCCAAGATCCGGGGAACACCGGGGAGCTGTTTTTT. It specifies CASSQDPGNTGELFF.

The chain is built from TRBV18 and TRBJ1-1; tentative D call: TRBD1 (5 bases). Germline V lookup: CDR1 KGHSH, CDR2 LQKENI. V lost 4 bases to trimming and J lost 4 bases, with 19 bases between them. This CDR3 is 16 amino acids long. The CDR3 nucleotides read TGTGCCAGCTCACTACTCCCCGTGACAGCCGGCACTGAAGCTTTCTTT. Translated, it gives CASSLLPVTAGTEAFF.

The V call is TRBV19, the J call TRBJ2-3; 10 positions agree with TRBD2. From germline, CDR1 is LNHDA and CDR2 SQIVND (reference sequence). V trimming: 7 bases; J trimming: 0 bases; junction bases outside the gene matches: 13. This CDR3 comprises 18 residues. The CDR3 DNA sequence: TGTGCCAGTACCGGGGGAGCGGGGGGGCCTCCTAGCACAGATACGCAGTATTTT. This translates into CASTGGAGGPPSTDTQYF.

This rearrangement joins TRBV5-4 to TRBJ2-5; 9 bases map to TRBD1. V gave up 5 bases and J gave up 5 bases; unmatched junction bases: 10. The length of the CDR3 is 15 residues. Looked up from germline, CDR1 is SGHNT and CDR2 is YYREEE (reference sequence). CDR3 loop: CASSTNRGLGETQYF. CDR3 in DNA: TGTGCCAGCAGTACCAACAGGGGGCTGGGTGAGACCCAGTACTTC. The full variable domain, completed using reference TRBV5-4 and TRBJ2-5, is ETGVTQSPTHLIKTRGQQVTLRCSSQSGHNTVSWYQQALGQGPQFIFQYYREEENGRGNFPPRFSGLQFPNYSSELNVNALELDDSALYLCASSTNRGLGETQYFGPGTRLLVL.

This clone appeared once. This chain uses TRBV12-3 or TRBV12-4 with TRBJ2-7, with a weak D call TRBD2 (7 bases). The V gene lost 2 bases and the J gene lost 4 bases, with 9 bases spanning the gap. The CDR3 has 13 residues. CDR3 DNA sequence: TGTGCCAGCAGTTTAAGGGGGGGGTACGAGCAGTACTTC. This codes for CASSLRGGYEQYF.

This chain uses TRBV9 with TRBJ2-3; 9 bases agree with TRBD2. CDR1 is SGDLS, CDR2 YYNGEE, per germline. V gave up 0 bases and J gave up 9 bases; unmatched junction bases: 11. The CDR3 has 16 amino acids. For the CDR3, the DNA is TGTGCCAGCAGCGTAGCGAGCGGGGGGATTCCGGGGACGCAGTATTTT. Amino acid sequence: CASSVASGGIPGTQYF.

The table lists this clone with many counts. The chain has TRBV6-1 and TRBJ1-2, with TRBD1 as a possible D gene (5 bases). The germline V and J ends were trimmed by 2 bases and 7 bases, with 14 bases remaining between them. Germline CDR1 reads MNHNS; CDR2 reads SASEGT. The CDR3 is 14 amino acids. Here the CDR3 reads CASSEPQGTGGYTF. CDR3 DNA: TGTGCCAGCAGTGAACCGCAGGGAACAGGTGGCTACACCTTC.

The J gene is TRBJ1-6, the V gene TRBV5-1, with 8 bases fitting TRBD1. J lost 7 bases, V lost 0 bases, and 3 bases had no gene match. CDR1 SGHRS and CDR2 YFSETQ come from the germline V gene. CDR3 length equals 15 residues. The CDR3 here is CASSLEGTGNSPLHF. CDR3 sequence (DNA): TGCGCCAGCAGCTTGGAGGGGACAGGAAATTCACCCCTCCACTTT.

The gene calls are TRBV13 and TRBJ1-4; D uncertain. This CDR3 has 14 amino acids. Deletions cut 5 bases from V and 7 bases from J, with 14 bases between. Germline CDR1 is PRHDT and CDR2 is FYEKMQ (reference sequence). CDR3 in DNA: TGTGCCAGCAGCCCCCGTATGAGTGGTGAAAAACTGTTTTTT. Encoded protein: CASSPRMSGEKLFF.

Only a few counts were recorded for this clone. CDR3 sequence (DNA): TGTGCCAGCAGCTTAGCCCTGGGGCCCGGGGAGCTGTTTTTT. Its translation: CASSLALGPGELFF. J is TRBJ2-2 and V is TRBV7-9; possibly TRBD1 for D (5 bases). This CDR3 comprises 14 residues. The ends were cut back, 0 bases at V and 6 bases at J, with 8 bases in the middle. Germline CDR1 is SEHNR and CDR2 is FQNEAQ (reference sequence).